These 25 T cell receptor beta chains came from one sample sequenced in a study of T cells in Graves' hyperthyroidism and ophthalmopathy. It was RNA transcripts that yielded the amplified TCR beta CDR3 regions. In the first-round RT-PCR of the TCR CDR3, the HTBI primer set was used. A single record per CDR3 protein comes from TCRdb applying MiXCR to the multiplex PCR reads. The sample carries 500,000 to 600,000 distinct CDR3 sequences, about a sixth recorded once. Sample: blood. These receptors all stem from a woman younger than 35 with Graves' hyperthyroidism.

The table lists this clonotype with many counts. V and J are TRBV20-1 and TRBJ1-3, with D unresolved. This CDR3 is 11 amino acids long. V lost 1 base, J lost 3 bases, and 1 base lay in between. Germline loops: CDR1 DFQATT, CDR2 SNEGSKA (reference sequence). The CDR3 sequence is CSARGGNTIYF. CDR3 DNA: TGCAGTGCTAGAGGTGGAAACACCATATATTTT.

In this sample, this clonotype turned up many times. The chain carries TRBV15 and TRBJ2-7; D might be TRBD1 or TRBD2, each matching 5 bases. The CDR3 is 14 residues long. CDR1 and CDR2 (germline): LNHNV, YYDKDF (reference sequence). V lost 1 base to trimming and J lost 0 bases, with 7 bases between them. CDR3 sequence: CATSRGDGSYEQYF. The CDR3 nucleotides read TGTGCCACCAGCAGAGGGGACGGCTCCTACGAGCAGTACTTC.

In its sample, this clonotype was seen many times. The chain joins TRBV3-1 to TRBJ1-2; D is uncertain. The V gene lost 2 bases and the J gene lost 8 bases, with 18 bases spanning the gap. CDR3 length equals 15 residues. Per germline, CDR1 LGHDT and CDR2 YNNKEL (reference sequence). The DNA of the CDR3 is TGTGCCAGCAGCCAACATCCGACGGCAAGGCCGGGCTACACCTTC. Translation: CASSQHPTARPGYTF.

This clonotype was seen many times. The rearrangement links TRBV2 to TRBJ2-7, with TRBD1 as a possible D gene (6 bases). V was cut by 5 bases and J by 3 bases, with 23 bases left in between. CDR1 SNHLY and CDR2 FYNNEI come from the germline V gene. The CDR3 is made up of 17 amino acids. CDR3 sequence (DNA): TGTGCCAGCAGTCACCGATCGCCTAGACGAGGGGGCTACGAGCAGTACTTC. Protein product: CASSHRSPRRGGYEQYF.

Many counts were recorded for this clonotype. The J gene is TRBJ2-1, the V gene TRBV20-1, with 15 bases matching TRBD2. After removal of 6 bases from V and 7 bases from J, the junction contained 19 bases not matched to a gene. Germline CDR1 and CDR2: DFQATT and SNEGSKA (reference sequence). The CDR3 totals 19 residues. Here the CDR3 reads CSAPGGLAGGVGYMNEQFF. In DNA, the CDR3 is TGCAGTGCGCCTGGCGGACTAGCGGGAGGGGTGGGGTACATGAATGAGCAGTTCTTC.

This chain uses TRBV20-1 with TRBJ1-5; 8 nucleotides line up with TRBD1. Trimming took 6 bases from V and 9 from J; bases not matched to a gene: 10. This CDR3 contains 13 residues. Germline lookup yields CDR1 DFQATT and CDR2 SNEGSKA (reference sequence). CDR3 DNA sequence: TGCAGTGCCCAGACAGGGGTGCTTGGGCCCCAGCATTTT. Translated, it gives CSAQTGVLGPQHF.

The table lists this clonotype with a few counts. J is TRBJ1-1 and V is TRBV19; 10 bases map to TRBD1. The trim removed 3 bases at V and 5 bases at J, leaving 6 bases unmatched. This CDR3 is 15 amino acids long. Per germline, CDR1 LNHDA and CDR2 SQIVND (reference sequence). The CDR3 sequence is CASSIGGQGRTEAFF. As DNA, the CDR3 is TGTGCCAGTAGTATTGGGGGACAGGGGAGGACTGAAGCTTTCTTT.

In its sample, this clonotype was seen a few times. The V call is TRBV19, the J call TRBJ2-5; TRBD2 is a possible D gene (6 bases). CDR1 is LNHDA, CDR2 SQIVND, per germline (reference sequence). V was cut by 8 bases and J by 7 bases, with 11 bases left in between. The CDR3 sequence is 11 residues long. The CDR3 nucleotides read TGTGCCAGTTCGGAGGGGCTGACCCAGTACTTC. It specifies CASSEGLTQYF.

This rearrangement joins TRBV2 to TRBJ2-3; the match to TRBD1 covers 7 bases. The CDR3 runs 10 residues. Germline loops: CDR1 SNHLY, CDR2 FYNNEI. In DNA, the CDR3 is TGTGGACAGGGCCCAGATACGCAGTATTTT. It yields the protein CGQGPDTQYF.

This clonotype occurred many times. The V and J genes are TRBV20-1 and TRBJ2-1; 11 bases agree with TRBD2. Germline loops: CDR1 DFQATT, CDR2 SNEGSKA (reference sequence). V lost 7 bases and J lost 0; bases outside the gene matches: 2. The CDR3 has 14 amino acids. This CDR3 reads CSGLAGGSYNEQFF. The CDR3 DNA follows: TGCAGTGGTCTAGCGGGGGGCTCCTACAATGAGCAGTTCTTC.

This clonotype has a handful of counts. V usage is TRBV5-1 and J usage is TRBJ1-6, with D perhaps matching TRBD1 (6 bases). CDR1 and CDR2 (germline): SGHRS, YFSETQ. CDR3 length: 16 residues. V was shortened by 3 bases and J by 0 bases, with 10 bases between the two germline ends. The CDR3 loop is CASSSTGSSYNSPLHF. CDR3 sequence (DNA): TGCGCCAGCAGCTCTACAGGGAGCTCCTATAATTCACCCCTCCACTTT. The full variable domain, completed using reference TRBV5-1 and TRBJ1-6, is KAGVTQTPRYLIKTRGQQVTLSCSPISGHRSVSWYQQTPGQGLQFLFEYFSETQRNKGNFPGRFSGRQFSNSRSEMNVSTLELGDSALYLCASSSTGSSYNSPLHFGNGTRLTVT.

This clonotype occurred many times. V gene TRBV28 combines with J gene TRBJ1-4, with D perhaps matching TRBD1 (6 bases). V was shortened by 9 bases and J by 8 bases, with 22 bases between the two germline ends. CDR1 MDHEN and CDR2 SYDVKM come from the germline V gene. The CDR3 sequence is 15 residues long. The CDR3 loop is CASSELRGAGEKLFF. CDR3 coding DNA: TGTGCCAGTTCGGAGTTGCGGGGGGCTGGAGAAAAACTGTTTTTT.

This clonotype was picked up many times. The chain employs TRBV18 and TRBJ1-1; D unclear. CDR1 is KGHSH and CDR2 is LQKENI in the germline V gene. V was shortened by 3 bases and J by 3 bases, with 5 bases between the two germline ends. This CDR3 contains 12 residues. The CDR3 sequence: CASSPGDTEAFF. The CDR3 nucleotides read TGTGCCAGCTCACCCGGTGACACTGAAGCTTTCTTT.

V and J are TRBV7-9 and TRBJ2-3, with no clear D. This CDR3 is 14 amino acids long. V was pared by 3 bases and J by 0 bases, with 7 bases between. CDR1 is SEHNR and CDR2 is FQNEAQ in the germline V gene (reference sequence). CDR3 nucleotides: TGTGCCAGCAGCTTTGCGCAGAGCACAGATACGCAGTATTTT. Encoded protein: CASSFAQSTDTQYF.

There are many counts of this clonotype. The chain couples TRBV3-1 to TRBJ2-7; 8 nucleotides match TRBD1. The junction had 9 bases not matched to a gene; V was cut back by 6 bases and J by 5 bases. The CDR3 covers 14 residues. The V gene's germline CDR1 is LGHDT and CDR2 YNNKEL (reference sequence). The CDR3: CASRHGQGANEQYF. The CDR3 nucleotides read TGTGCCAGCAGGCACGGTCAGGGGGCCAACGAGCAGTACTTC.

The CDR3 nucleotides are TGTGCCACCAGCAGAGATTACGGAGCAGGGGGCGAAGAGACCCAGTACTTC. This encodes CATSRDYGAGGEETQYF. The V and J genes are TRBV15 and TRBJ2-5, with TRBD1 matching over 8 bases. Germline assignment: CDR1 LNHNV and CDR2 YYDKDF (reference sequence). The ends lost 0 bases at V and 3 bases at J; junction bases unmatched: 9. The CDR3 has 17 residues.

This clonotype was observed many times. The gene calls are TRBV2 and TRBJ2-1; D not certain. This CDR3 region has 15 residues. V lost 2 bases and J 2 bases, leaving 10 bases between the germline ends. Germline CDR1 reads SNHLY; CDR2 reads FYNNEI. CDR3 nucleotides: TGTGCCAGCAGTGAACGCGTTAGCCCCTACAATGAGCAGTTCTTC. This gives the protein CASSERVSPYNEQFF.

The chain employs TRBV7-2 and TRBJ1-1; D is perhaps TRBD1 (6 bases). The germline V gene has CDR1 SGHTA and CDR2 FQGNSA. This CDR3 is 15 amino acids long. The ends were cut back, 1 base at V and 0 bases at J, with 9 bases in the middle. The CDR3 bases are TGTGCCAGCAGCTTAGTCGGACAGTTGAACACTGAAGCTTTCTTT. Protein sequence: CASSLVGQLNTEAFF.

This clonotype appeared a few times. The chain joins TRBV6-2 or TRBV6-3 to TRBJ1-1, with 9 bases identical to TRBD1. The CDR3 contains 14 residues. V lost 5 bases, J lost 4 bases, and 5 bases stayed unmatched. The germline V gene has CDR1 MNHEY and CDR2 SVGEGT. As DNA, the CDR3 is TGTGCCAGCAGTCGACAGGGGGAAGGCACTGAAGCTTTCTTT. It codes for CASSRQGEGTEAFF.

This chain joins TRBV6-2 or TRBV6-3 and TRBJ1-5; tentative D call: TRBD1 (5 bases). The CDR3 has 16 amino acids. V was shortened by 6 bases and J by 2 bases, with 17 bases between the two germline ends. Germline V gene sequence: CDR1 MNHEY, CDR2 SVGEGT. Here the CDR3 DNA reads TGTGCCAGCAGGTTCCTACAAGGGACGGGCAATCAGCCCCAGCATTTT. It codes for CASRFLQGTGNQPQHF.

The J gene is TRBJ1-4, the V gene TRBV20-1; D perhaps matches TRBD1 (5 bases). V lost 0 bases, J lost 0 bases, and 14 bases lay in between. The CDR3 is made up of 17 amino acids. CDR1 DFQATT and CDR2 SNEGSKA come from the germline V gene (reference sequence). The CDR3 protein is CSAREYRNTATNEKLFF. DNA for the CDR3: TGCAGTGCTAGAGAATACAGGAACACTGCAACTAATGAAAAACTGTTTTTT.

The CDR3 DNA is TGCGCCAGCAGCTTGCCAGCGGAAGCTTCCTCCTACGAGCAGTACTTC. It codes for CASSLPAEASSYEQYF. The V gene is TRBV5-1, the J gene TRBJ2-7, with D perhaps matching TRBD2 (5 bases). V lost 1 base, J lost 0 bases, and 14 bases lay in between. The CDR3 sequence is 16 residues long. The germline V gene has CDR1 SGHRS and CDR2 YFSETQ.

V and J are TRBV5-6 and TRBJ2-7, with a weak D call TRBD2 (6 bases). Germline V gives CDR1 SGHDT, CDR2 YYEEEE. V was pared by 0 bases and J by 3 bases, with 7 bases between. This CDR3 has 13 residues. The CDR3 bases are TGTGCCAGCAGCTTGGGACTAGTCTACGAGCAGTACTTC. Protein: CASSLGLVYEQYF. Looking up the rest from reference TRBV5-6 and TRBJ2-7 gives the full variable domain: DAGVTQSPTHLIKTRGQQVTLRCSPKSGHDTVSWYQQALGQGPQFIFQYYEEEERQRGNFPDRFSGHQFPNYSSELNVNALLLGDSALYLCASSLGLVYEQYFGPGTRLTVT.

This clonotype has just a few counts. The chain couples TRBV27 to TRBJ2-7, with D perhaps matching TRBD1 or TRBD2 (5 bases each). This CDR3 comprises 16 residues. Trimming removed 6 bases at V and 2 bases at J, with 20 bases between. The germline CDR1 and CDR2 sequences are MNHEY and SMNVEV (reference sequence). The CDR3, as DNA: TGTGCCAGCAGATTGAATTCCGGGACGGTCCCCTACGAGCAGTACTTC. This gives the protein CASRLNSGTVPYEQYF.

This clonotype was detected only a few times. The chain is built from TRBV12-3 or TRBV12-4 and TRBJ2-7; 7 bases are a match to TRBD1. This CDR3 has 15 residues. The V segment lost 7 bases and the J segment 4 bases; nucleotides outside the gene matches: 13. The CDR3 DNA reads as TGTGCCAGCACCCCTGGTAGGGGGCGCGTGTACGAGCAGTACTTC. It encodes CASTPGRGRVYEQYF.